This T cell receptor beta chain was identified in a study of cytomegalovirus exposure and HLA in healthy donors. Regarding the study as a whole: CMV serostatus was the sole immune exposure data available. Relative to equally common others, HLA-associated TCR beta chains showed greater clonal expansion in a later analysis. The authors enumerated some 160 TCR beta chains as linked to cytomegalovirus.

Healthy individuals who donated bone marrow served as the donors. The CDR3 loop spans 13 amino acids. V dropped 3 bases and J dropped 3 bases, with 8 bases sitting between them. CDR1 and CDR2 (germline): LNHDA, SQIVND (reference sequence). With 60 Vbeta and 13 Jbeta primers, the PCR was carried out. Measured with immunoSEQ multiplex PCR; TCRdb has only the in-frame clones, and not every one. This sample's table has about 170,000 clones. As to this clone: Its antigen is unidentified. In the same sample, other DNA sequences code for this CDR3.

Input material: PBMCs. The sequence was collected from a woman aged 18-29 years in good health and CMV-seropositive. This rearrangement joins TRBV19 to TRBJ1-2; the D gene is possibly TRBD1 (5 bases). In DNA form, the CDR3 reads TGTGCCAGTAGTATCGGGGGGGACTATGGCTACACCTTC. Translated, it gives CASSIGGDYGYTF. Full variable domain (rest looked up from reference TRBV19 and TRBJ1-2): DGGITQSPKYLFRKEGQNVTLSCEQNLNHDAMYWYRQDPGQGLRLIYYSQIVNDFQKGDIAEGYSVSREKKESFPLTVTSAQKNPTAFYLCASSIGGDYGYTFGSGTRLTVV.